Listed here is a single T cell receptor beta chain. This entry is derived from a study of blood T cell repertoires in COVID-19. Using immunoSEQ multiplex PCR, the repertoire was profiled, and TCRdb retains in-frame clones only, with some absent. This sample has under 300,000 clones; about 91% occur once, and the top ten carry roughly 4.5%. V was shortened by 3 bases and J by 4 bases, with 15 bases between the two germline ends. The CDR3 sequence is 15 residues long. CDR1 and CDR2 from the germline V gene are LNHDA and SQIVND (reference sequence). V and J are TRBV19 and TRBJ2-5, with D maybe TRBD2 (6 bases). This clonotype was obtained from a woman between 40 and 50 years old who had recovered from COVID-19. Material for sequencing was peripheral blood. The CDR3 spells CASSIRLALGETQYF. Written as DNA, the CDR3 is TGTGCCAGTAGTATCAGGCTAGCGTTGGGAGAGACCCAGTACTTC.